Listed below are T cell receptor beta chains from one sample, sequenced in a study of Ad26.COV2.S vaccination and SARS-CoV-2 variants. The method was immunoSEQ multiplex PCR; TCRdb's version includes in-frame clones alone and lacks a portion of them. This sample has fewer than 400,000 clones, with about 88% found just once. The sample in question was peripheral blood, obtained in a trial of Ad26.COV2.S vaccine versus placebo. The receptor set was obtained from a person aged 18-65 years who received the Ad26.COV2.S COVID-19 vaccine or a placebo. CDR3s include the opening cysteine and the closing phenylalanine or tryptophan. Each record gives: CDR3 protein, V gene, J gene.

CASSVQGNYGYTF	TRBV9	TRBJ1-2
CASSRGAINEKLFF	TRBV4-1	TRBJ1-4
CASSLRVEQYF	TRBV5-8	TRBJ2-7
CASSPGAGGGPLTDTQYF	TRBV4-3	TRBJ2-3
CASSQYRGATNEKLFF	TRBV4-3	TRBJ1-4
CASSMDRGLSYGYTF	TRBV5-4	TRBJ1-2
CASSQDRLYSPLHF	TRBV3-1/TRBV3-2	TRBJ1-6
CASSLVGGSQPQHF	TRBV5-1	TRBJ1-5
CASSSLAAAYSGNTIYF	TRBV7-2	TRBJ1-3
CASSNVEGTEAFF	TRBV3-1/TRBV3-2	TRBJ1-1
CASSYTAGRNTEAFF	TRBV6-5	TRBJ1-1
CASSDPRQPSGNTIYF	TRBV6-1	TRBJ1-3
CASSSGGATDTQYF	TRBV5-4	TRBJ2-3
CASKASQFYEQYF	TRBV6-5	TRBJ2-7
CASSLDPRYEQYF	TRBV27	TRBJ2-7
CASGGGPNQPQHF	TRBV2	TRBJ1-5
CASSKQESDGYTF	TRBV7-6	TRBJ1-2
CASSPPGTGAYEQYF	TRBV5-4	TRBJ2-7
CASSGIRDRAIIVYEQYF	TRBV5-6	TRBJ2-7
CASNPRPGTEAFF	TRBV19	TRBJ1-1
CASSYSPPSYNSPLHF	TRBV6-5	TRBJ1-6
CASSQEGPTSGEVNEQFF	TRBV4-3	TRBJ2-1
CASSTGTGMRNQPQHF	TRBV19	TRBJ1-5
CASSSLWAGGSEAFF	TRBV6-5	TRBJ1-1
CASRMTERYNEQFF	TRBV27	TRBJ2-1
CASSLAVGELFF	TRBV11-2	TRBJ2-2
CATSAGQGRSAQYF	TRBV24-1	TRBJ2-7
CASSDMTEGSYNEQFF	TRBV3-1/TRBV3-2	TRBJ2-1
CASNTGGGYGYTF	TRBV6-5	TRBJ1-2